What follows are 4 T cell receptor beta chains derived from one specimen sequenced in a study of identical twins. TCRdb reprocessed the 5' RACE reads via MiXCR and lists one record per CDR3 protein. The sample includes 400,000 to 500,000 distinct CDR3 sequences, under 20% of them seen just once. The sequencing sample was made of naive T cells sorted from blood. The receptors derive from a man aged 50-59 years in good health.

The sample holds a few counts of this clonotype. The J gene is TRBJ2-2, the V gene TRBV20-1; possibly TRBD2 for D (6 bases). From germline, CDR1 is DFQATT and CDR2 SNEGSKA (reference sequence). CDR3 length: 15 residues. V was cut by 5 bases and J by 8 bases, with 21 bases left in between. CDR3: CSAPQGGGRGGELFF. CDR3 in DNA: TGCAGTGCTCCTCAGGGAGGCGGCAGAGGGGGGGAGCTGTTTTTT.

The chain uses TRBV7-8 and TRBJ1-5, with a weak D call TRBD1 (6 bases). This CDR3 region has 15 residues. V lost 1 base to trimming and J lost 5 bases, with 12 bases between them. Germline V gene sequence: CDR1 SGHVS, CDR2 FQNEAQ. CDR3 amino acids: CASSLDRVGDQPQHF. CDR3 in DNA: TGTGCCAGCAGCTTAGACAGGGTAGGGGATCAGCCCCAGCATTTT.

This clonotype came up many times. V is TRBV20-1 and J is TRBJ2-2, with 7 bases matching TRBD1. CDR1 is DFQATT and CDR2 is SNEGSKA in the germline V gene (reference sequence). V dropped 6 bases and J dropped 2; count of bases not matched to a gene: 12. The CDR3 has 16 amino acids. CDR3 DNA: TGCAGTGCCCAAACGGGACAGACCTTTAACACCGGGGAGCTGTTTTTT. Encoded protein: CSAQTGQTFNTGELFF.

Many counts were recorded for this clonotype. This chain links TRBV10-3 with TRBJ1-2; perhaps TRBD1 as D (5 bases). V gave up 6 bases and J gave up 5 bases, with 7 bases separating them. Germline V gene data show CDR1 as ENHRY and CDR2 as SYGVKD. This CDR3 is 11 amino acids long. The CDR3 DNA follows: TGTGCCATCAGCCAGGGATATGGCTACACCTTC. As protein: CAISQGYGYTF.